What follows describes a single TCR beta chain. This CDR3 is built from 14 residues. Trimming cost V 8 bases and J 6 bases, with 14 bases left between them. Germline V CDR1 and CDR2: MGHRA, YSYEKL. This entry belongs to a study of control samples from healthy donors and cancer patients. Some clones are missing from TCRdb's copy, which holds only in-frame ones; the method was immunoSEQ multiplex PCR. Here the sample spans around 120,000 clones, approximately 90% being singletons. Sequenced material: blood. The V and J genes are TRBV4-1 and TRBJ1-6; D may be TRBD1 (5 bases). The TCR was taken from a woman in her 70s in good health. The CDR3 region has the DNA TGCGCCAGCGGGGGGTCGTGGGGTAATTCACCCCTCCACTTT. Translation: CASGGSWGNSPLHF.